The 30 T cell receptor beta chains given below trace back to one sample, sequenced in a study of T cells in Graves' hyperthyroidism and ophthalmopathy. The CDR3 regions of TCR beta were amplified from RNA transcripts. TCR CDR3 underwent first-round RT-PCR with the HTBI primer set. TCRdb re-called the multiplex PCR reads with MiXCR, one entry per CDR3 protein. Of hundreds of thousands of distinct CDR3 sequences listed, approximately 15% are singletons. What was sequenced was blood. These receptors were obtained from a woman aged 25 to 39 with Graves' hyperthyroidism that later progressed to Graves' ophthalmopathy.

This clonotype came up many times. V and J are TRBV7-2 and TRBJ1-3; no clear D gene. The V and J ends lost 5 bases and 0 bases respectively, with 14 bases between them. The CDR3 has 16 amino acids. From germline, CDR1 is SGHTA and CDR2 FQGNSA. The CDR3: CASSGGGGYSGNTIYF. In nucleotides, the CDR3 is TGTGCCAGCAGCGGTGGAGGCGGCTACTCTGGAAACACCATATATTTT.

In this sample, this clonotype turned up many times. In nucleotides, the CDR3 is TGTGCCTGGAGAACTGGGACTAGCTCCTACGAGCAGTACTTC. Its protein product is CAWRTGTSSYEQYF. The V and J genes are TRBV30 and TRBJ2-7, with 8 bases aligning to TRBD2. The CDR3 consists of 14 residues. Germline V gene lookup returns CDR1 GTSNPN and CDR2 SVGIG (reference sequence). With 3 bases clipped from V and 0 bases from J, the junction kept 4 bases outside the gene matches.

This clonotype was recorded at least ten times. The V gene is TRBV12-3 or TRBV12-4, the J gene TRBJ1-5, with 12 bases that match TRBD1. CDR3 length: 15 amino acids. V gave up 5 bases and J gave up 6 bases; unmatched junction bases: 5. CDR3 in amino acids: CASSLGQGATQPQHF. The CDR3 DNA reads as TGTGCCAGCAGTCTGGGACAGGGGGCCACTCAGCCCCAGCATTTT.

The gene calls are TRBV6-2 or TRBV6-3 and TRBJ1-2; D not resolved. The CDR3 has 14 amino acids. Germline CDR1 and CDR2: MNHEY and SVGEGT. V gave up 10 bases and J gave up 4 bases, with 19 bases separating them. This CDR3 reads CATQQRTEAYGYTF. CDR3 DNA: TGTGCCACACAACAAAGGACGGAGGCCTATGGCTACACCTTC.

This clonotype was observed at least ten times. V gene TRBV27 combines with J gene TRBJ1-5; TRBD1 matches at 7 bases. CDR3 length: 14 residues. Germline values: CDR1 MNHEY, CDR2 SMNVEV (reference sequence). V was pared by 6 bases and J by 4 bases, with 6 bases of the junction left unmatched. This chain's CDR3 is CASSPTGKNQPQHF. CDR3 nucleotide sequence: TGTGCCAGCAGCCCGACAGGGAAGAATCAGCCCCAGCATTTT.

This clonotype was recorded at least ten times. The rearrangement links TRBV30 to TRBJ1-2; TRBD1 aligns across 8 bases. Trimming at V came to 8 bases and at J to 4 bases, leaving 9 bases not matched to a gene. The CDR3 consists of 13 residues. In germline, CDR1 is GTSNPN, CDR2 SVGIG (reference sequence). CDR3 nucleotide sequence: TGTGCCGGGACGGACAGGGAAACCTATGGCTACACCTTC. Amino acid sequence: CAGTDRETYGYTF. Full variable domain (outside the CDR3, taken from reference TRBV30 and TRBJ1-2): SQTIHQWPATLVQPVGSPLSLECTVEGTSNPNLYWYRQAAGRGLQLLFYSVGIGQISSEVPQNLSASRPQDRQFILSSKKLLLSDSGFYLCAGTDRETYGYTFGSGTRLTVV.

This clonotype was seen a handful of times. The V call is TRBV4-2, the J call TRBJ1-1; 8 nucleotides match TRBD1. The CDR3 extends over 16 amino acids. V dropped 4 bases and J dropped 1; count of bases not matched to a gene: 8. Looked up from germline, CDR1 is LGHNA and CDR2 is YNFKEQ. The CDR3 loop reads CASSRGGQGGNTEAFF. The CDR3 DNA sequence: TGTGCCAGCAGCCGAGGAGGACAGGGAGGGAACACTGAAGCTTTCTTT.

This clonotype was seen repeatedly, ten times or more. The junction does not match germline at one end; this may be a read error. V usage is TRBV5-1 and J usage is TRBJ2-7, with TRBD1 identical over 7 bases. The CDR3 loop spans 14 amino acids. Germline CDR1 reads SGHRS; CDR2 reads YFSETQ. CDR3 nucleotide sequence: TGCGCCAGCAGCTCCGGACAGGCTTCCTCCGAGCAGTACTTC. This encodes CASSSGQASSEQYF.

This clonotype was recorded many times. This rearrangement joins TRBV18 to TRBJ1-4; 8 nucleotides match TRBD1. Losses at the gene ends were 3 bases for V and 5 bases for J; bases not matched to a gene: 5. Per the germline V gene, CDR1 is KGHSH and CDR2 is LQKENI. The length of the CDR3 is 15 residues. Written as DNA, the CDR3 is TGTGCCAGCTCACCCTACGGGACAGGAAATGAAAAACTGTTTTTT. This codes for CASSPYGTGNEKLFF. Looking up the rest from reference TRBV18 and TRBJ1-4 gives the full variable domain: NAGVMQNPRHLVRRRGQEARLRCSPMKGHSHVYWYRQLPEEGLKFMVYLQKENIIDESGMPKERFSAEFPKEGPSILRIQQVVRGDSAAYFCASSPYGTGNEKLFFGSGTQLSVL.

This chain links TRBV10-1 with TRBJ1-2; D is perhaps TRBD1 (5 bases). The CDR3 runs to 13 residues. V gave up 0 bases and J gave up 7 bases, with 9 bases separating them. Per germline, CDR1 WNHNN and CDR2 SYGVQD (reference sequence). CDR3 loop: CASSESQGVGYTF. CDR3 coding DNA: TGCGCCAGCAGTGAGTCGCAGGGTGTTGGCTACACCTTC.

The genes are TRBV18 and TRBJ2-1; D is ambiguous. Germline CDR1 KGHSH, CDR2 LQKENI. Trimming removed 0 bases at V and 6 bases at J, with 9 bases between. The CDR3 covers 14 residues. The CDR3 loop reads CASSPPEQINEQFF. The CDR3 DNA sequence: TGTGCCAGCTCACCACCGGAACAGATCAATGAGCAGTTCTTC.

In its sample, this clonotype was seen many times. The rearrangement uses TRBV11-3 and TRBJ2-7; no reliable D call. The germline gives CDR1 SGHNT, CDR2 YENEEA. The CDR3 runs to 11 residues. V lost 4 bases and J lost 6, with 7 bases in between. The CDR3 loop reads CASSSQAEQYF. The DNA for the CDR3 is TGTGCCAGCAGCTCGCAGGCCGAGCAGTACTTC.

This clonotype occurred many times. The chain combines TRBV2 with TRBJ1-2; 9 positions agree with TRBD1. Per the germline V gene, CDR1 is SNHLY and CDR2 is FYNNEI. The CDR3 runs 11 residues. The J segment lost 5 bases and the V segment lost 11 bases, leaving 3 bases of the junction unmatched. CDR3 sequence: CAGGTGYGYTF. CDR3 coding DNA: TGTGCCGGCGGGACAGGGTATGGCTACACCTTC.

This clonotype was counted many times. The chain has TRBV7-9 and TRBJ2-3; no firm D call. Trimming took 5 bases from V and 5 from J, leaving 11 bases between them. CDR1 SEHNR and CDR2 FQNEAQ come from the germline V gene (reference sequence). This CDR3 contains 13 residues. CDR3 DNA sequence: TGTGCCAGCAGCCCTCTGACGGGAGATACGCAGTATTTT. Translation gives CASSPLTGDTQYF.

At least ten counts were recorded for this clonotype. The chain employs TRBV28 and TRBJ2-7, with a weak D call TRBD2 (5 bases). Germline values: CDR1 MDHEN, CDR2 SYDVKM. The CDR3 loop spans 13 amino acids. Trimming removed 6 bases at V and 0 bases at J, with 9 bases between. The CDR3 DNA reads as TGTGCCAGCAGCCTAACTAGCTCCTACGAGCAGTACTTC. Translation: CASSLTSSYEQYF.

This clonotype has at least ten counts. The chain's CDR3 is CASSRPSGTGSEAFF. In DNA, the CDR3 is TGTGCCAGCAGTAGACCATCCGGGACAGGGTCTGAAGCTTTCTTT. The chain has TRBV28 and TRBJ1-1; 9 nucleotides match TRBD1. The CDR3 spans 15 residues. The V segment lost 5 bases and the J segment 6 bases; nucleotides outside the gene matches: 10. Per germline, CDR1 MDHEN and CDR2 SYDVKM.

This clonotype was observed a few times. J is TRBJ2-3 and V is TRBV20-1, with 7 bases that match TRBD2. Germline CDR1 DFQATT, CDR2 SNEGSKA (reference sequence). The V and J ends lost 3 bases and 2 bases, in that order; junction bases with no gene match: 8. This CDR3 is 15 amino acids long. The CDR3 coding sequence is TGCAGTGCTAGCCCGAGGGAGCGGGACACAGATACGCAGTATTTT. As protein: CSASPRERDTDTQYF.

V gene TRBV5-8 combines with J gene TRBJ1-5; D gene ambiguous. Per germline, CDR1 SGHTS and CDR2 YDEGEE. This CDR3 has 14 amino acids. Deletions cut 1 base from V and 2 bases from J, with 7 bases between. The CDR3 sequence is CASSLQEGNQPQHF. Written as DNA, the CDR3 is TGTGCCAGCAGCTTGCAGGAGGGCAATCAGCCCCAGCATTTT.

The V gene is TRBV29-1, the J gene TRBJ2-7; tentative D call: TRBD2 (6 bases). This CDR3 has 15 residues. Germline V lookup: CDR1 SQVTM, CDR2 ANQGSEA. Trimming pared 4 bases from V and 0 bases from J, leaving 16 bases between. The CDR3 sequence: CSVVPGDGYSYEQYF. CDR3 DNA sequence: TGCAGCGTTGTTCCGGGGGACGGATACTCCTACGAGCAGTACTTC.

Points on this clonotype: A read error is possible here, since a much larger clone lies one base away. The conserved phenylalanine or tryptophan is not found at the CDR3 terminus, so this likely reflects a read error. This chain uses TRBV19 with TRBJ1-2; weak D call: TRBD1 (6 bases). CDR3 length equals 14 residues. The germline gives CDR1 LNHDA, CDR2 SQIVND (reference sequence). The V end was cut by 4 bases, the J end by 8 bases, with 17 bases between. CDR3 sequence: CASSTESGASGYTL. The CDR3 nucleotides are TGTGCCAGTAGTACTGAGTCAGGGGCCAGCGGCTACACCCTC.

The CDR3 is CASSPGTRDEQYF. The CDR3 DNA sequence: TGCGCCAGCAGCCCCGGGACTAGAGACGAGCAGTACTTC. The chain joins TRBV4-3 to TRBJ2-7, with TRBD2 matching 8 bases. CDR1 and CDR2 (germline): LGHNA, YSLEER. The CDR3 extends over 13 amino acids. V trimming: 4 bases; J trimming: 5 bases; junction bases outside the gene matches: 4.

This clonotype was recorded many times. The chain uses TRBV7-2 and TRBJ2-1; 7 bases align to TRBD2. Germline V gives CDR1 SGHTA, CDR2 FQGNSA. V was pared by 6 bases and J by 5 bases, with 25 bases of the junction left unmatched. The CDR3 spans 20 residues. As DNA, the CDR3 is TGTGCCAGCAGTCGAGAGGGCGAGCTCAGCGGGAAAGTACGAGACAATGAGCAGTTCTTC. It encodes CASSREGELSGKVRDNEQFF.

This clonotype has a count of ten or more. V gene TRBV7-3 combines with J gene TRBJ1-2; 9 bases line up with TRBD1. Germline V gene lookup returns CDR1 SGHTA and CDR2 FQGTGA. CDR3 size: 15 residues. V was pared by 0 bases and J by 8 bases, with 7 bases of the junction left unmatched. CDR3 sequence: CASSLTAGQGGGYTF. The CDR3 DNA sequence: TGTGCCAGCAGCTTAACTGCGGGACAGGGCGGCGGCTACACCTTC.

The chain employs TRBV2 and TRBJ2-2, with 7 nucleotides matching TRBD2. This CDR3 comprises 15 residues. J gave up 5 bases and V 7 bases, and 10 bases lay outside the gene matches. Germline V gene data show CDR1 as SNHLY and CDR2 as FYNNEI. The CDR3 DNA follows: TGTGCCAGCAAAAGGGAACTAGCGCCTACCGGGGAGCTGTTTTTT. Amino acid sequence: CASKRELAPTGELFF.

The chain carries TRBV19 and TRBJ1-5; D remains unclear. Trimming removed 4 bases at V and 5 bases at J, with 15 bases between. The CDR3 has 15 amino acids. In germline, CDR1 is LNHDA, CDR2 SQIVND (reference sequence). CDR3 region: CASSKGRAGDQPQHF. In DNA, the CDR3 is TGTGCCAGTAGTAAAGGACGGGCTGGGGATCAGCCCCAGCATTTT.

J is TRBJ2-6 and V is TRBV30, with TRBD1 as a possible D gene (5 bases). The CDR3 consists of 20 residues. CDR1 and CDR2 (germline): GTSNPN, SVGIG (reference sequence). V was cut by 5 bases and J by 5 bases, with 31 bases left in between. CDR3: CAWLGPQLDTPTTWANVLTF. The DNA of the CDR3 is TGTGCCTGGTTAGGGCCTCAGTTGGACACCCCCACGACGTGGGCCAACGTCCTGACTTTC.

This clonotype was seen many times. CDR3 protein: CASRESGTGPYYGYTF. CDR3 sequence (DNA): TGTGCCAGCCGAGAATCCGGGACAGGACCCTACTATGGCTACACCTTC. The chain employs TRBV6-2 or TRBV6-3 and TRBJ1-2; 8 nucleotides agree with TRBD1. Trimming took 8 bases from V and 3 from J; bases not matched to a gene: 14. CDR1 and CDR2 from the germline V gene are MNHEY and SVGEGT. CDR3 length: 16 amino acids.

The CDR3 loop is CASSVRWQNNSPLHF. CDR3 bases: TGTGCCAGCAGCGTACGGTGGCAAAATAATTCACCCCTCCACTTT. V and J are TRBV9 and TRBJ1-6; D remains unclear. Trimming left V 1 base short and J 5 bases short, with 10 bases between. The CDR3 is 15 amino acids. The V gene's germline CDR1 is SGDLS and CDR2 YYNGEE.

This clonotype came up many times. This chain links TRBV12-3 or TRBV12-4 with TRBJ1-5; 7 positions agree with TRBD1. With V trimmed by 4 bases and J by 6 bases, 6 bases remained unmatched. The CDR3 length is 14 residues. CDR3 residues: CASSSTGTIQPQHF. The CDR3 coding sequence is TGTGCCAGCAGTTCGACAGGGACAATTCAGCCCCAGCATTTT.

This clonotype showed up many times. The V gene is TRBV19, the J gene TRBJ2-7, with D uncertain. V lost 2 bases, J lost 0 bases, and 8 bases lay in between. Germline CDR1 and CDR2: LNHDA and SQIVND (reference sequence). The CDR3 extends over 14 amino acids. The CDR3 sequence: CASSIRDLSYEQYF. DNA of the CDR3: TGTGCCAGTAGTATACGAGACCTCTCCTACGAGCAGTACTTC.